This passage covers 24 T cell receptor beta chains from one sample sequenced in a study of cytotoxic CD8 clonotypes in ibrutinib-treated CLL. Clones were read by immunoSEQ multiplex PCR, and TCRdb kept only the in-frame ones, dropping some. The data hold about 330,000 clones, with about 61% observed a single time. The starting material was PBMCs, obtained after 36 months of ibrutinib treatment. The receptors here all came from a human donor with chronic lymphocytic leukemia.

This chain's CDR3 is CASSVDEGFNEQYF. CDR3 DNA: TGTGCCAGCAGCGTAGACGAGGGGTTTAACGAGCAGTACTTC. The rearrangement joins TRBV9 to TRBJ2-7; D may correspond to TRBD1 or TRBD2 (5 bases each). Germline V CDR1 and CDR2: SGDLS, YYNGEE. V dropped 0 bases and J dropped 5 bases, with 12 bases sitting between them. CDR3 length equals 14 residues.

The V call is TRBV15, the J call TRBJ2-3; a possible D gene is TRBD2 (5 bases). Per germline, CDR1 LNHNV and CDR2 YYDKDF (reference sequence). The CDR3 contains 11 residues. Trimming removed 5 bases at V and 9 bases at J, with 9 bases between. The CDR3: CATSPGITQYF. CDR3 DNA: TGTGCCACCAGCCCGGGAATAACGCAGTATTTT.

In this sample, this clone turned up a few times. Within the sample, other DNA sequences also encode this same CDR3. This chain uses TRBV29-1 with TRBJ2-2; no firm D call. The germline gives CDR1 SQVTM, CDR2 ANQGSEA. This CDR3 is built from 11 residues. Trimming removed 6 bases from V and 5 bases from J, with 7 bases in between. The CDR3 nucleotides are TGCAGCGTCTCTAGGACCGGGGAGCTGTTTTTT. This sequence encodes CSVSRTGELFF.

This clone was found a few times. The chain recombines TRBV18 with TRBJ2-7; TRBD1 agrees at 7 bases. This CDR3 has 14 residues. CDR1 KGHSH and CDR2 LQKENI come from the germline V gene. V lost 3 bases, J lost 2 bases, and 4 bases stayed unmatched. CDR3 loop: CASSPTQGTYEQYF. The CDR3 DNA follows: TGTGCCAGCTCACCGACACAGGGGACCTACGAGCAGTACTTC.

The V and J genes are TRBV29-1 and TRBJ2-3; TRBD2 aligns across 12 bases. Germline assignment: CDR1 SQVTM and CDR2 ANQGSEA. V gave up 7 bases and J gave up 2 bases; unmatched junction bases: 7. CDR3 size: 15 residues. The CDR3 sequence is CSALLAGGPTDTQYF. DNA of the CDR3: TGCAGCGCCCTACTAGCGGGAGGTCCCACAGATACGCAGTATTTT.

The rearrangement links TRBV6-5 to TRBJ1-5; D is unresolved. With 5 bases removed from V and 1 base from J, the gap between germline ends came to 12 bases. The CDR3 is 15 amino acids. Germline V CDR1 and CDR2: MNHEY, SVGAGI. CDR3 DNA: TGTGCCAGCAGTCACGGACCGTGGAGCAATCAGCCCCAGCATTTT. Translating gives CASSHGPWSNQPQHF.

The V call is TRBV5-1, the J call TRBJ2-1; 7 bases are shared with TRBD1. The CDR3 is 15 residues long. The trim removed 4 bases at V and 6 bases at J, leaving 10 bases unmatched. Germline V gene sequence: CDR1 SGHRS, CDR2 YFSETQ. Here the CDR3 reads CASSPGTDRFNEQFF. The CDR3 DNA reads as TGCGCCAGCAGCCCCGGGACAGACCGTTTCAATGAGCAGTTCTTC.

CDR3 sequence: CAISVGAQGTGELFF. CDR3 sequence (DNA): TGTGCCATCAGTGTGGGAGCACAGGGAACCGGGGAGCTGTTTTTT. The chain couples TRBV10-3 to TRBJ2-2, with D possibly TRBD1 on 6 matching bases. The germline gives CDR1 ENHRY, CDR2 SYGVKD. V was cut by 4 bases and J by 5 bases, with 14 bases left in between. This CDR3 spans 15 amino acids.

The chain links TRBV4-2 to TRBJ2-5, with 7 positions matching TRBD2. V lost 0 bases and J lost 2; bases outside the gene matches: 6. Germline CDR1 reads LGHNA; CDR2 reads YNFKEQ. This CDR3 has 16 amino acids. CDR3 sequence reads: CASSQDKGGAQETQYF. CDR3 in DNA: TGTGCCAGCAGCCAAGATAAGGGAGGGGCTCAAGAGACCCAGTACTTC.

The rearrangement joins TRBV7-8 to TRBJ2-2, with D perhaps TRBD2 (5 bases). CDR3 size: 15 residues. The germline V and J ends were trimmed by 4 bases and 5 bases, with 14 bases remaining between them. Germline V gives CDR1 SGHVS, CDR2 FQNEAQ. The CDR3 DNA is TGTGCCAGCAGCTCGCTACTAGTTCGGACCGGGGAGCTGTTTTTT. Protein: CASSSLLVRTGELFF.

The chain couples TRBV5-1 to TRBJ1-2; no clear D gene. The V end was cut by 4 bases, the J end by 5 bases, with 12 bases between. The CDR3 length is 13 residues. From germline, CDR1 is SGHRS and CDR2 YFSETQ. For the CDR3, the DNA is TGCGCCAGCAGCGTATCAGGAACTTATGGCTACACCTTC. Translating gives CASSVSGTYGYTF.

The rearrangement links TRBV7-8 to TRBJ2-1, with D tentatively TRBD2 (7 bases). This CDR3 comprises 16 residues. Trimming took 1 base from V and 4 from J, leaving 14 bases between them. Looked up from germline, CDR1 is SGHVS and CDR2 is FQNEAQ. The DNA of the CDR3 is TGTGCCAGCAGCTTAGTTGCGGGGGCCAAATACAATGAGCAGTTCTTC. It is translated as CASSLVAGAKYNEQFF.

This clone was counted only a few times. The V gene is TRBV5-4, the J gene TRBJ1-1, with D tentatively TRBD1 (5 bases). The CDR3 is 14 residues long. The germline V gene encodes CDR1 SGHNT and CDR2 YYREEE (reference sequence). Trimming took off 6 bases at V and 4 bases at J, with 16 bases between the two ends. The CDR3 loop is CASNEGLESTEAFF. Here the CDR3 DNA reads TGTGCCAGCAACGAGGGGTTAGAGAGCACTGAAGCTTTCTTT.

This chain joins TRBV9 and TRBJ2-3, with D tentatively TRBD1 or TRBD2 (5 bases each). CDR1 and CDR2 from the germline V gene are SGDLS and YYNGEE. This CDR3 contains 15 residues. The V end was cut by 0 bases, the J end by 3 bases, with 11 bases between. The CDR3 region is CASSVGVRETDTQYF. CDR3 sequence (DNA): TGTGCCAGCAGCGTAGGAGTCAGGGAGACAGATACGCAGTATTTT.

This clone was counted between two and nine times. This chain links TRBV14 with TRBJ2-7; D gene ambiguous. V gave up 4 bases and J gave up 3 bases, with 7 bases separating them. This CDR3 region has 12 residues. The germline CDR1 and CDR2 sequences are SGHDN and FVKESK. The CDR3, as DNA: TGTGCCAGCAGCCGTTGGGGCTACGAGCAGTACTTC. Protein product: CASSRWGYEQYF.

V usage is TRBV13 and J usage is TRBJ2-7; unclear D gene. Germline CDR1 and CDR2: PRHDT and FYEKMQ (reference sequence). CDR3 size: 13 residues. With 0 bases removed from V and 4 bases from J, the gap between germline ends came to 7 bases. CDR3 sequence: CASSLGFRYEQYF. Here the CDR3 DNA reads TGTGCCAGCAGCTTAGGGTTTCGGTACGAGCAGTACTTC.

This sequence joins TRBV18 and TRBJ2-7; 13 bases fit TRBD2. The trim removed 2 bases at V and 4 bases at J, leaving 2 bases unmatched. Per germline, CDR1 KGHSH and CDR2 LQKENI. There are 15 residues in the CDR3. CDR3 region: CASSPGLAGDYEQYF. Here the CDR3 DNA reads TGTGCCAGCTCACCAGGACTAGCGGGAGATTACGAGCAGTACTTC.

This clone turned up a few times. The V gene is TRBV9, the J gene TRBJ2-3, with TRBD1 identical over 9 bases. V lost 7 bases to trimming and J lost 1 base; unmatched junction nucleotides: 7. The germline V gene has CDR1 SGDLS and CDR2 YYNGEE. The CDR3 contains 15 residues. The CDR3 loop is CASSVQGARTDTQYF. DNA of the CDR3: TGTGCCAGCTCAGTACAGGGGGCCCGCACAGATACGCAGTATTTT.

This clone was seen a few times. V usage is TRBV21-1 and J usage is TRBJ2-7. TRBV21-1 constitutes a pseudogene. The CDR3 has 16 amino acids. The CDR3 DNA reads as TGTGCCAGCAGCAAATGGCAAAGGGACGGAAACTACGAGCAGTACTTC. It codes for CASSKWQRDGNYEQYF.

The chain is built from TRBV18 and TRBJ1-6, with 9 bases identical to TRBD1. The CDR3 is made up of 20 amino acids. Germline CDR1 KGHSH, CDR2 LQKENI. J gave up 0 bases and V 6 bases, and 15 bases lay outside the gene matches. The CDR3 here is CASSLKGQGPLSSYNSPLHF. The CDR3 DNA sequence: TGTGCCAGCTCCCTTAAGGGACAGGGTCCCTTAAGCTCCTATAATTCACCCCTCCACTTT.

This clone has only a few counts. The chain couples TRBV5-1 to TRBJ1-1, with D possibly being TRBD1 (6 bases). The CDR3 loop spans 16 amino acids. Trimming stripped 3 bases from V and 0 bases from J, with 15 bases between. Germline V gene data show CDR1 as SGHRS and CDR2 as YFSETQ. CDR3: CASSSAGQYMNTEAFF. CDR3 nucleotides: TGCGCCAGCAGCTCGGCCGGACAGTACATGAACACTGAAGCTTTCTTT.

With respect to this clone: The same CDR3 can be traced to other DNA sequences in this sample. This chain connects TRBV2 to TRBJ2-6, with D unresolved. Germline CDR1 reads SNHLY; CDR2 reads FYNNEI. The V end was cut by 6 bases, the J end by 0 bases, with 6 bases between. This CDR3 has 14 amino acids. The DNA of the CDR3 is TGTGCCAGCAGGGACCTCTCTGGGGCCAACGTCCTGACTTTC. Translated: CASRDLSGANVLTF.

This clone was found a few times. The V gene is TRBV11-2, the J gene TRBJ2-1, with D unclear. V was clipped by 5 bases and J by 7 bases, with 9 bases between them. This CDR3 spans 12 amino acids. Germline CDR1 SGHAT, CDR2 FQNNGV. The CDR3 sequence: CASSLSRNEQFF. CDR3 bases: TGTGCCAGCAGCCTAAGCAGGAATGAGCAGTTCTTC.

V gene TRBV28 combines with J gene TRBJ2-3; no firm D call. Trimming took off 5 bases at V and 2 bases at J, with 5 bases between the two ends. In germline, CDR1 is MDHEN, CDR2 SYDVKM. This CDR3 has 12 amino acids. The CDR3 protein is CASSPDTDTQYF. The CDR3 nucleotides read TGTGCCAGCAGTCCCGACACAGATACGCAGTATTTT.